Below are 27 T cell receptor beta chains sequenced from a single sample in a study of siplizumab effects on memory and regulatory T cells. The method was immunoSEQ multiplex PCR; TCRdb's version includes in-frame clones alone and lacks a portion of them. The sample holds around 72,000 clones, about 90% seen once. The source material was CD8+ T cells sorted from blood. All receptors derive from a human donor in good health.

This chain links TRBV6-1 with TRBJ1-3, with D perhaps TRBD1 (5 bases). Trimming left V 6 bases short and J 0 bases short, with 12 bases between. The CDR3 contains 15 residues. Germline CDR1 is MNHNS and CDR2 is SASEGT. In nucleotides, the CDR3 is TGTGCCAGCAGCGACAGTACTTCCTCTGGAAACACCATATATTTT. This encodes CASSDSTSSGNTIYF.

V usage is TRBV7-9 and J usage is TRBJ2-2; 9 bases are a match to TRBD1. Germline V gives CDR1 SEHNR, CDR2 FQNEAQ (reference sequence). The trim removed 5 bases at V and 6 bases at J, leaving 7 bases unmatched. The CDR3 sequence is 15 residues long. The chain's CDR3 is CASSQWDRVAGELFF. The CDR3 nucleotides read TGTGCCAGCAGCCAGTGGGACAGGGTGGCCGGGGAGCTGTTTTTT.

The CDR3 DNA is TGTGCCAGCAGCTTCCTAGCGGAAAGCTACAATGAGCAGTTCTTC. Its protein product is CASSFLAESYNEQFF. This chain links TRBV13 with TRBJ2-1; 7 bases are a match to TRBD2. With V trimmed by 3 bases and J by 3 bases, 5 bases remained unmatched. The germline CDR1 and CDR2 sequences are PRHDT and FYEKMQ (reference sequence). The CDR3 loop spans 15 amino acids.

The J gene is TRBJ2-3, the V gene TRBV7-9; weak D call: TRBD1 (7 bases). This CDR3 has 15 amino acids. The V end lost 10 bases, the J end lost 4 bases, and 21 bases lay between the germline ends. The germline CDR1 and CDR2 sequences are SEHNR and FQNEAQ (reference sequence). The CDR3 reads CAITQRQGGSDTQYF. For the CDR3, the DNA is TGTGCCATCACCCAAAGGCAGGGGGGTTCAGATACGCAGTATTTT.

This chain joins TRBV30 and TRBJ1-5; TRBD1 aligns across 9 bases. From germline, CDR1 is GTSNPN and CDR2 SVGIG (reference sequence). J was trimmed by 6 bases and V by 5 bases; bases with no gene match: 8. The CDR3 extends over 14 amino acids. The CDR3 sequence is CAWGTGQGGQPQHF. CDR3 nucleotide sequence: TGTGCCTGGGGAACGGGACAGGGTGGTCAGCCCCAGCATTTT. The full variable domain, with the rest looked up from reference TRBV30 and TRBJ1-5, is SQTIHQWPATLVQPVGSPLSLECTVEGTSNPNLYWYRQAAGRGLQLLFYSVGIGQISSEVPQNLSASRPQDRQFILSSKKLLLSDSGFYLCAWGTGQGGQPQHFGDGTRLSIL.

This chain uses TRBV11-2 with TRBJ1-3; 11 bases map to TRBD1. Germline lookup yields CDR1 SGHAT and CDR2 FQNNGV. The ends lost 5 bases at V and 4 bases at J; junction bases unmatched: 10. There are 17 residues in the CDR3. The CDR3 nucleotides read TGTGCCAGCAGCAACTACGGACAGGGGGCGCGAGGAAACACCATATATTTT. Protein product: CASSNYGQGARGNTIYF.

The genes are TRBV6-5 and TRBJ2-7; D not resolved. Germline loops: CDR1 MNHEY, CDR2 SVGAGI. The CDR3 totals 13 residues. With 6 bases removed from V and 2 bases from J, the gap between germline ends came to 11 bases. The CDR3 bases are TGTGCCAGCAGCTTCTTAGGTCCCTACGAGCAGTACTTC. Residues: CASSFLGPYEQYF.

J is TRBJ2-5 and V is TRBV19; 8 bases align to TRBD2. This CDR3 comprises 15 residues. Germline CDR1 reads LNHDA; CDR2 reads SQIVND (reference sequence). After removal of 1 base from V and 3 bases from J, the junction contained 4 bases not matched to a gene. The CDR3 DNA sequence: TGTGCCAGTAGTATAGGTCCGGGGGGGGAAGAGACCCAGTACTTC. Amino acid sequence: CASSIGPGGEETQYF.

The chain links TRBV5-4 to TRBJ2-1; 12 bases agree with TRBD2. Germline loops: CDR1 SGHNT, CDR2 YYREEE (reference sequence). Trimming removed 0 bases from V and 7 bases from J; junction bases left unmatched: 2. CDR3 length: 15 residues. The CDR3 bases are TGTGCCAGCAGCTTGGAACTAGCGGGAGGAAATGAGCAGTTCTTC. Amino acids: CASSLELAGGNEQFF.

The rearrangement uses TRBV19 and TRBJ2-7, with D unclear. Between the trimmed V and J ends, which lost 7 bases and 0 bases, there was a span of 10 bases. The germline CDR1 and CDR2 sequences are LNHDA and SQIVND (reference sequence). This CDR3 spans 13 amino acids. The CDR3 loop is CASNSRDSYEQYF. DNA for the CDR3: TGTGCCAGTAATTCAAGGGACTCCTACGAGCAGTACTTC.

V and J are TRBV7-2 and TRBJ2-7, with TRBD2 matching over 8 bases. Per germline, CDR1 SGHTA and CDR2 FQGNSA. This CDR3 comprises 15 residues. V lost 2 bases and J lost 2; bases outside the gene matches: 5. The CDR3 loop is CASSLSAGDPYEQYF. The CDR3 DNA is TGTGCCAGCAGCTTATCAGCGGGGGACCCCTACGAGCAGTACTTC.

CDR3 nucleotide sequence: TGTGCCAGCAGTGGAGGCGAGCAGTACTTC. Protein product: CASSGGEQYF. This rearrangement joins TRBV25-1 to TRBJ2-7; D gene ambiguous. With 4 bases removed from V and 6 bases from J, the gap between germline ends came to 4 bases. The CDR3 extends over 10 amino acids. Germline-derived CDR1 and CDR2 are MGHDK and SYGVNS.

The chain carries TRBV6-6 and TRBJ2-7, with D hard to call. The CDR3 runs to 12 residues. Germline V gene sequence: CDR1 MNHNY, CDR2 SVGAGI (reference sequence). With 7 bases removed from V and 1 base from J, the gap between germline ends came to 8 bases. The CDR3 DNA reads TGTGCCAGCAACGTGGATTCCTACGAGCAGTACTTC. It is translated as CASNVDSYEQYF.

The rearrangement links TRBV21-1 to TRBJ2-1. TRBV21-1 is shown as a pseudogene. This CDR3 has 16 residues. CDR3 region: CASSTIEGPSWNEQFF. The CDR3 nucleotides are TGTGCCAGCAGCACGATTGAGGGACCCAGCTGGAATGAGCAGTTCTTC.

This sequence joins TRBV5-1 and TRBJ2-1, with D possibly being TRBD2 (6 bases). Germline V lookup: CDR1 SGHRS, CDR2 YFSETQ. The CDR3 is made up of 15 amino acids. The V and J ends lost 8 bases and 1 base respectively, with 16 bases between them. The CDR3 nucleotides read TGCGCCAGTACCGGACCCGGGGGATCCTACAATGAGCAGTTCTTC. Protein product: CASTGPGGSYNEQFF.

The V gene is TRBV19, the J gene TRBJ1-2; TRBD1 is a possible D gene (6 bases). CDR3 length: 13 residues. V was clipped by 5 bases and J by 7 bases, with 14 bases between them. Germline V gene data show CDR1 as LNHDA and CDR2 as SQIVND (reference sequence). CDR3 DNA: TGTGCCAGTAGTGAGGGGGTCTGGTTTGGCTACACCTTC. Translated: CASSEGVWFGYTF. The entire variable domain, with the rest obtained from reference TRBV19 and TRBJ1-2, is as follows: DGGITQSPKYLFRKEGQNVTLSCEQNLNHDAMYWYRQDPGQGLRLIYYSQIVNDFQKGDIAEGYSVSREKKESFPLTVTSAQKNPTAFYLCASSEGVWFGYTFGSGTRLTVV.

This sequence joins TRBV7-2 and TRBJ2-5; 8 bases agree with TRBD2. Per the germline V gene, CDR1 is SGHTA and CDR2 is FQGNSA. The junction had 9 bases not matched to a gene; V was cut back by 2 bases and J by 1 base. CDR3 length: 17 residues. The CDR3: CASSLTAGAPTQETQYF. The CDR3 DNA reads TGTGCCAGCAGCTTAACAGCGGGGGCACCGACCCAAGAGACCCAGTACTTC. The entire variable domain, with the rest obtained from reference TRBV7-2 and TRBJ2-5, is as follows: GAGVSQSPSNKVTEKGKDVELRCDPISGHTALYWYRQSLGQGLEFLIYFQGNSAPDKSGLPSDRFSAERTGGSVSTLTIQRTQQEDSAVYLCASSLTAGAPTQETQYFGPGTRLLVL.

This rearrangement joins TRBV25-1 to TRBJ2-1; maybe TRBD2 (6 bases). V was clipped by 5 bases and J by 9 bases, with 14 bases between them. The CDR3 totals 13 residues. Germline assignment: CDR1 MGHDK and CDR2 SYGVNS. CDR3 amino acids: CASSPPEGTEQFF. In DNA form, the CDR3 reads TGTGCCAGCAGTCCCCCGGAGGGGACTGAGCAGTTCTTC.

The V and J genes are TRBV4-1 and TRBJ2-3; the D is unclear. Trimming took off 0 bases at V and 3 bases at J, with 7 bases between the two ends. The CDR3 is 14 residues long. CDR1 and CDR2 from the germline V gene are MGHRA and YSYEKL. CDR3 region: CASSQDSTTDTQYF. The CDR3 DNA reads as TGCGCCAGCAGCCAAGATTCTACGACAGATACGCAGTATTTT.

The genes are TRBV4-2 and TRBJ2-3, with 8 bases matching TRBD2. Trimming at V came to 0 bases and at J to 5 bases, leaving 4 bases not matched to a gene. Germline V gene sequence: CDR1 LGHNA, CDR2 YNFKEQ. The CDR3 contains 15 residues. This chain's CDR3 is CASSQDLRGEDTQYF. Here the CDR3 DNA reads TGTGCCAGCAGCCAAGATCTGCGGGGGGAAGATACGCAGTATTTT.

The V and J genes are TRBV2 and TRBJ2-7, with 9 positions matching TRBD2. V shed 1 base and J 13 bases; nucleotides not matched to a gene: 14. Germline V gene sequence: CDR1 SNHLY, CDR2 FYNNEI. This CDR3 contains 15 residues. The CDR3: CASSEGSGSLILCYF. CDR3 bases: TGTGCCAGCAGTGAAGGTAGCGGGAGTTTGATCCTGTGCTACTTC.

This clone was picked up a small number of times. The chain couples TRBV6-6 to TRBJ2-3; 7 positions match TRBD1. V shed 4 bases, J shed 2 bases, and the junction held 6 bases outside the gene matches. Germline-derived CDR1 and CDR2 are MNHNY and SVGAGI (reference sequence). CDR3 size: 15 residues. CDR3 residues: CASSWTGAFTDTQYF. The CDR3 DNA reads TGTGCCAGCAGTTGGACAGGAGCCTTCACAGATACGCAGTATTTT.

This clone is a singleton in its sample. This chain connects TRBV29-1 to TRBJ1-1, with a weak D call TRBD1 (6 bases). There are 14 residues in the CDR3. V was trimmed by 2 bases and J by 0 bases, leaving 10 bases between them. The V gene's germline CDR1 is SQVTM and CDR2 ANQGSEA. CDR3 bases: TGCAGCGTTGAATATCAGGGGTTGAACACTGAAGCTTTCTTT. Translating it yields CSVEYQGLNTEAFF.

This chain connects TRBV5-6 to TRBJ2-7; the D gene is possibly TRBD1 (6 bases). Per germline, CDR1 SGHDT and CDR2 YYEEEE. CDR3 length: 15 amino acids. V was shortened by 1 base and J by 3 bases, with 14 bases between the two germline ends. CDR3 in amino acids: CASSLFPGHIYEQYF. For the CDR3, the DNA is TGTGCCAGCAGCTTGTTCCCGGGACATATCTACGAGCAGTACTTC.

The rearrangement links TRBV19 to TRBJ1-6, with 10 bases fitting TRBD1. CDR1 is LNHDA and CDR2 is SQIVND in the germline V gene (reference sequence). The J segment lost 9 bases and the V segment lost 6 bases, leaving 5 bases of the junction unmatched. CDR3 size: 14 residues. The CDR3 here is CASRRDRGFSPLHF. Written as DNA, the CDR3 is TGTGCCAGTAGGAGGGACAGGGGTTTTTCACCCCTCCACTTT.

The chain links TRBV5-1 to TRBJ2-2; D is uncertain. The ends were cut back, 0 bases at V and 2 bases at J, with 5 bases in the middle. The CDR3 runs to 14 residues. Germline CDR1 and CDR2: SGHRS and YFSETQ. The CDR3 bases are TGCGCCAGCAGCTTGGAAGAAAACACCGGGGAGCTGTTTTTT. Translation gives CASSLEENTGELFF.

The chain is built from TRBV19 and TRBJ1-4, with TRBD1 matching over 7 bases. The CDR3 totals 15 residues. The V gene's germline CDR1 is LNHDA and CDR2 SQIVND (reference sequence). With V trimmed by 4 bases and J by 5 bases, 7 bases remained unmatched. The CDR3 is CASSSTGTENEKLFF. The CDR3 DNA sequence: TGTGCCAGTAGTAGTACCGGGACAGAGAATGAAAAACTGTTTTTT.